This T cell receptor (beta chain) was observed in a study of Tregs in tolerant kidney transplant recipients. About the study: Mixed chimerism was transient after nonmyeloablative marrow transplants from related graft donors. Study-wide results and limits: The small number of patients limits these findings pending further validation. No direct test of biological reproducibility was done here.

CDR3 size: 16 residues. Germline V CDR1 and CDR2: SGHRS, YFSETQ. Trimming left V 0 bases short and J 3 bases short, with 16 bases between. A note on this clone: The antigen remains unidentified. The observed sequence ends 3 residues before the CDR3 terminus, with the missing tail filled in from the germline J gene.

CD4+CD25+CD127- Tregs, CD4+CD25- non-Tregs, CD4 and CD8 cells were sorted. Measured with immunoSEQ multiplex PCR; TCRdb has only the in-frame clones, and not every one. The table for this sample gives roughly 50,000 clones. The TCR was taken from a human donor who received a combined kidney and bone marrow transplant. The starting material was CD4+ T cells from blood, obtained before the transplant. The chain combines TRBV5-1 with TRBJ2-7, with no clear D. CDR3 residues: CASSLAGQSRLYEQYF. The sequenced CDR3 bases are TGCGCCAGCAGCTTGGCCGGCCAATCGCGGCTCTACGAG.